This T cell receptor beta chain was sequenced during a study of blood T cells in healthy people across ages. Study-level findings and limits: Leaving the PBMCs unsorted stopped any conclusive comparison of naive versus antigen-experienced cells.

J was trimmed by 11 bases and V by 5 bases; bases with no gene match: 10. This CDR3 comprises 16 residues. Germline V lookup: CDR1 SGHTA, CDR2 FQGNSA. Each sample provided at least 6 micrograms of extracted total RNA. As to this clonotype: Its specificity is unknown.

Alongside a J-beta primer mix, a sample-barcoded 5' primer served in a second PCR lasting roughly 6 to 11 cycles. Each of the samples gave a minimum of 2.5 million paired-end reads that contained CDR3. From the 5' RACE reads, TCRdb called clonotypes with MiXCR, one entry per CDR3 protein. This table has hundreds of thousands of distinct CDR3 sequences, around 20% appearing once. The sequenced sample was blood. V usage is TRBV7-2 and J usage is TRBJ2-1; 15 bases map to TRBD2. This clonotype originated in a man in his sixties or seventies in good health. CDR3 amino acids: CASSPQGTSGRRQQFF. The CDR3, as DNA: TGTGCCAGCAGCCCGCAGGGGACTAGCGGGAGGCGCCAGCAGTTCTTC. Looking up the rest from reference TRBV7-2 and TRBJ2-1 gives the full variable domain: GAGVSQSPSNKVTEKGKDVELRCDPISGHTALYWYRQSLGQGLEFLIYFQGNSAPDKSGLPSDRFSAERTGGSVSTLTIQRTQQEDSAVYLCASSPQGTSGRRQQFFGPGTRLTVL.